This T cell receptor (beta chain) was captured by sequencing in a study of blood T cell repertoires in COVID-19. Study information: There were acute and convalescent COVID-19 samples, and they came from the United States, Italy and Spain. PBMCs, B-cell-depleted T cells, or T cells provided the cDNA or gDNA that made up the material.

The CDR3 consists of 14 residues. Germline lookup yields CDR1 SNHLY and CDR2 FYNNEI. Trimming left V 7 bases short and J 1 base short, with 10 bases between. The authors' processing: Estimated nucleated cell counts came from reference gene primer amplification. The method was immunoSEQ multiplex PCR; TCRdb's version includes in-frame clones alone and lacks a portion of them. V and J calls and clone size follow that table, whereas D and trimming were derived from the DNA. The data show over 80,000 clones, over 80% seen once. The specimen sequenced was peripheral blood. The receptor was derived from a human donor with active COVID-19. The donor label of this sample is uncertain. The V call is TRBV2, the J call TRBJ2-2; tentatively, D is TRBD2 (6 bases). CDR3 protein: CASNKAGNTGELFF. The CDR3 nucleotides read TGTGCCAGCAACAAAGCGGGGAACACCGGGGAGCTGTTTTTT.